This T cell receptor (beta chain) originates from a study of Ad26.COV2.S vaccination and SARS-CoV-2 variants. The V gene's germline CDR1 is SGHNT and CDR2 YYREEE (reference sequence). Unmatched junction bases numbered 12, after V lost 2 bases and J lost 7 bases. This CDR3 comprises 15 residues. Sequencing used immunoSEQ multiplex PCR; TCRdb keeps in-frame clones, though not all of them. Altogether roughly 500,000 clones are present, roughly 89% being singletons, with the ten largest covering roughly 12%. The treatment here: roughly 20 received Ad26.COV2.S at low or high dose, single or two shots; several received placebo; per-sample allocation not given. Samples were taken on day 63 after the first vaccine or placebo injection. The shot given was an Ad26 vector that makes Wuhan-strain SARS-CoV-2 spike.

Sequencing used peripheral blood, obtained in a trial of Ad26.COV2.S vaccine versus placebo. This clonotype was obtained from a person between 18 and 65 years old who received the Ad26.COV2.S COVID-19 vaccine or a placebo. The chain links TRBV5-4 to TRBJ2-7; 7 bases align to TRBD1. In DNA form, the CDR3 reads TGTGCCAGCAGCTTTCGGGACAGCTTCCGTAGTGAGCAGTACTTC. This codes for CASSFRDSFRSEQYF.